Listed below are T cell receptor beta chains from one sample, sequenced in a study of T cell changes during pregnancy in multiple sclerosis. Here immunoSEQ multiplex PCR was the method, and the copy in TCRdb shows in-frame clones only, minus some. The repertoire holds 35,000 or so clones, with roughly nine tenths as singletons. Source: CD4+ T cells from peripheral blood mononuclear cells, taken after pregnancy. Source of these receptors: a female donor with multiple sclerosis, enrolled in a pregnancy study. Both conserved end residues are part of each CDR3. Fields, in order: D gene, clone size, J gene, V gene, CDR3 DNA, CDR3 protein. The D gene is left open where the match is weak. Clone size is not always given. Where it is, it says once, few, many or a class for expanded clones.

>TRBD1|NA|TRBJ1-4|TRBV2
TGTGCCAGCAGGACAGGGGGTGCTGAAAAACTGTTTTTT
CASRTGGAEKLFF
>NA|NA|TRBJ2-3|TRBV7-3
TGTGCCAGCAGCTTTGACAGCAGAGCCACAGATACGCAGTATTTT
CASSFDSRATDTQYF
>NA|NA|TRBJ2-5|TRBV7-9
TGTGCCTCTCTCCCGTACAGGATCCAAGAGACCCAGTACTTC
CASLPYRIQETQYF
>NA|NA|TRBJ1-1|TRBV19
TGTGCCAGTAGTATGGGGGCGGGGGTGAACACTGAAGCTTTCTTT
CASSMGAGVNTEAFF
>NA|NA|TRBJ2-7|TRBV25-1
TGTGCCAGCAGCCGACAGTCGATGGAGCAGTACTTC
CASSRQSMEQYF
>NA|NA|TRBJ1-5|TRBV6-5
TGTGCCAGCAGTTACGGCAGGGGTAGGCCCCAGCATTTT
CASSYGRGRPQHF
>TRBD1|NA|TRBJ1-1|TRBV6-5
TGTGCCAGCAGCTGGGACAGGGTGAACACTGAAGCTTTCTTT
CASSWDRVNTEAFF
>TRBD2|NA|TRBJ2-3|TRBV19
TGTGCCAGTAGTGGGGGTTGGGGACTAGGGCAGACGCAGTATTTT
CASSGGWGLGQTQYF
>TRBD2|once|TRBJ2-6|TRBV27
TGTGCCAGCAGCGACCTCATTAGCGGGAGGTCTGGGGCCAACGTCCTGACTTTC
CASSDLISGRSGANVLTF
>NA|NA|TRBJ1-4|TRBV6-6
TGTGCCAGCAGCATAAACACGGGTGAAAAACTGTTTTTT
CASSINTGEKLFF
>NA|NA|TRBJ2-1|TRBV30
TGTGCCTGGTCCACAGGCGGCTCCCCCCGTGATGAGCAGTTCTTC
CAWSTGGSPRDEQFF
>NA|NA|TRBJ2-5|TRBV5-1
TGCGCCAGCAGCTTGGCGGGGGAGCAGAGGGAGACCCAGTACTTC
CASSLAGEQRETQYF
>TRBD2|NA|TRBJ2-2|TRBV5-1
TGCGCCAGCAGCTTGGTTGCGCCCGCTAGCGGGGGGCCGGGGACCGGGGAGCTGTTTTTT
CASSLVAPASGGPGTGELFF
>NA|NA|TRBJ1-1|TRBV5-1
TGCGCCAGCAGCTCCCCCGCTCGCAGTGAAGCTTTCTTT
CASSSPARSEAFF
>NA|once|TRBJ2-5|TRBV19
TGTGCCAGTAGTATCTCCCCCACAGAAGAGACCCAGTACTTC
CASSISPTEETQYF
>NA|NA|TRBJ2-5|TRBV14
TGTGCCAGCAGCCAAGTGCACAGCCAAGAGACCCAGTACTTC
CASSQVHSQETQYF
>TRBD2|NA|TRBJ2-3|TRBV4-3
TGCGCCAGCAGTCAAGATCTCGAGCGGGGGCCCTCGTTCACAGATACGCAGTATTTT
CASSQDLERGPSFTDTQYF
>NA|NA|TRBJ1-1|TRBV7-2
TGTGCCAGCAGCTATCTCAGGGGTAACACTGAAGCTTTCTTT
CASSYLRGNTEAFF
>NA|NA|TRBJ2-3|TRBV6-1
TGTGCCAGCAGTCTCCAGGAGGCCTTTCCTTATACGCAGTATTTT
CASSLQEAFPYTQYF
>NA|NA|TRBJ1-1|TRBV11-2
TGTGCCAGCAGCTTGACAGACCTACTGAACACTGAAGCTTTCTTT
CASSLTDLLNTEAFF
>NA|NA|TRBJ1-2|TRBV6-1
TGTGCCAGCAAGCCAGGCTTAGGCTACACCTTC
CASKPGLGYTF
>NA|NA|TRBJ2-3|TRBV10-3
TGTGCCATCAGCCCGGACAGAACGCCTAGCACAGATACGCAGTATTTT
CAISPDRTPSTDTQYF
>NA|NA|TRBJ1-2|TRBV28
TGTGCCAGCATGACTCTCGGGAGCTATGGCTACACCTTC
CASMTLGSYGYTF
>NA|NA|TRBJ1-2|TRBV7-8
TGTGCCAGCAGCTTAGAGCGGGCCTCCCCTAACTATGGCTACACCTTC
CASSLERASPNYGYTF
>TRBD2|NA|TRBJ2-5|TRBV6-5
TGTGCCAGCAGTTACCGGGGACTAGCGGGGGGTGAGACCCAGTACTTC
CASSYRGLAGGETQYF
>TRBD1|NA|TRBJ1-1|TRBV27
TGTGCCAGCAGTTCGTACTTTACAGGGACAGCATTTGAAGCTTTCTTT
CASSSYFTGTAFEAFF
>NA|NA|TRBJ1-2|TRBV19
TGTGCCAGTAGTCCCGAAGGGGGGGCCAGGGGAAAAGGCGGCTACACCTTC
CASSPEGGARGKGGYTF
>NA|NA|TRBJ1-2|TRBV19
TGTGCCAGTAGTCCTGGGCCAGCTAACTATGGCTACACCTTC
CASSPGPANYGYTF
>TRBD1|NA|TRBJ2-5|TRBV5-1
TGCGCCAGCAGCCGACAGGGGGGGGTGTTACAAGAGACCCAGTACTTC
CASSRQGGVLQETQYF
>TRBD1|NA|TRBJ1-2|TRBV4-2
TGTGCCAGCAGCCAAGGTACAGGGGGCGCGGATGGCTACACCTTC
CASSQGTGGADGYTF
>NA|NA|TRBJ2-5|TRBV5-1
TGCGCCAGCAGCCCGACACAGGGTTATTTACAGGAGACCCAGTACTTC
CASSPTQGYLQETQYF
>NA|NA|TRBJ2-1|TRBV7-3
TGTGCCAGTTCCCTTAGCGGCCTGGAGTACAATGAGCAGTTCTTC
CASSLSGLEYNEQFF
>NA|NA|TRBJ2-3|TRBV28
TGTGCCAGCAGTTATCGGGGGATCCAGTATTTT
CASSYRGIQYF
>TRBD1|NA|TRBJ1-1|TRBV7-3
TGTGCCAGCAGCTCGTCGGCGGGACAGTGGAACACTGAAGCTTTCTTT
CASSSSAGQWNTEAFF
>NA|once|TRBJ2-7|TRBV27
TGTGCCAGCAGCCGAGGACACTACGAGCAGTACTTC
CASSRGHYEQYF
>TRBD1|few|TRBJ2-2|TRBV7-7
TGTGCCAGCAGCTTAGCGGACAGGGGGATGGCCGGGGAGCTGTTTTTT
CASSLADRGMAGELFF
>TRBD2|NA|TRBJ2-5|TRBV27
TGTGCCAGCACCCCCCTGGGACTAGCGGGAAGGGAGACCCAGTACTTC
CASTPLGLAGRETQYF
>NA|NA|TRBJ1-2|TRBV5-1
TGCGCCAGCAGTTTGATCCTCCAGGATTTTCTTAACTATGGCTACACCTTC
CASSLILQDFLNYGYTF
>NA|NA|TRBJ2-6|TRBV11-2
TGTGCCAGCAGCGGGGGGTCTGGGGCCAACGTCCTGACTTTC
CASSGGSGANVLTF
>NA|NA|TRBJ1-3|TRBV16
TGTGCCAGCAGCCACACGAGGGAATCTGGAAACACCATATATTTT
CASSHTRESGNTIYF
>TRBD1|NA|TRBJ2-6|TRBV4-1
TGCGCCAGCAGCCAAGATAAGGGACAGGCGGTCTCTGGGGCCAACGTCCTGACTTTC
CASSQDKGQAVSGANVLTF
>NA|NA|TRBJ1-6|TRBV5-1
TGCGCCAGCAGCGTGACAGCGAAGTATAATTCACCCCTCCACTTT
CASSVTAKYNSPLHF
>NA|NA|TRBJ1-1|TRBV6-1
TGTGCCAGCAGTCAGACAGGTAGTGAAGCTTTCTTT
CASSQTGSEAFF
>NA|NA|TRBJ2-1|TRBV6-5
TGTGCCAGCAGTGACACGGGGACCTACAATGAGCAGTTCTTC
CASSDTGTYNEQFF
>NA|NA|TRBJ2-3|TRBV5-4
TGTGCCAGCAGCTTGGAACAGGGCACAGATACGCAGTATTTT
CASSLEQGTDTQYF
>NA|once|TRBJ1-2|TRBV10-3
TGTGCCATCAGTCCCGGGGAGGGCTACACCTTC
CAISPGEGYTF